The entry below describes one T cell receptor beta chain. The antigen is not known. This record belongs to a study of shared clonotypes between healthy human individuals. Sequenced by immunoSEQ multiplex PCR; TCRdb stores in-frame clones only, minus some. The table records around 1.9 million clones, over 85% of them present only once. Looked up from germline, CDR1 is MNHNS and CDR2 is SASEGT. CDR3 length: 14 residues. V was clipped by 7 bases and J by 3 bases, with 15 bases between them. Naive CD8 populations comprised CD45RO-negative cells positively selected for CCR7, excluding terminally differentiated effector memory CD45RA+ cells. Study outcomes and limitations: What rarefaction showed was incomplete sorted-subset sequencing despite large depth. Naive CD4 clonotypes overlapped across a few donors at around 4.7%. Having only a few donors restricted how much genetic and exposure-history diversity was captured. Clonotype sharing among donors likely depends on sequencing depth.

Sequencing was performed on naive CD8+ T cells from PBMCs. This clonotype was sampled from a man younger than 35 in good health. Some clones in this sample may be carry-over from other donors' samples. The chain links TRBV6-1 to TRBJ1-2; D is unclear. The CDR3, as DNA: TGTGCCAGCACTTCGTCCCTTGTGGACTATGGCTACACCTTC. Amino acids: CASTSSLVDYGYTF.